The 7 T cell receptor beta chains given below trace back to one sample, sequenced in a study of control samples from healthy donors and cancer patients. Some clones are missing from TCRdb's copy, which holds only in-frame ones; the method was immunoSEQ multiplex PCR. Among 150,000 or so clones listed, just under 95% were seen once. The material sequenced was PBMCs. These receptors all stem from a man aged 55 to 70 with colorectal cancer.

This chain uses TRBV29-1 with TRBJ2-7, with D hard to call. CDR1 and CDR2 (germline): SQVTM, ANQGSEA. The V end was cut by 4 bases, the J end by 2 bases, with 6 bases between. The CDR3 spans 11 residues. This CDR3 reads CSVGQAYEQYF. The CDR3 bases are TGCAGCGTTGGTCAGGCCTACGAGCAGTACTTC.

This rearrangement joins TRBV12-3 or TRBV12-4 to TRBJ2-2, with D uncertain. CDR3 size: 13 residues. Trimming pared 6 bases from V and 4 bases from J, leaving 9 bases between. The CDR3 loop reads CASRVPLTGELFF. The CDR3 bases are TGTGCCAGCAGGGTTCCACTCACCGGGGAGCTGTTTTTT.

The chain recombines TRBV2 with TRBJ1-5; D unresolved. Germline loops: CDR1 SNHLY, CDR2 FYNNEI. Trimming left V 3 bases short and J 3 bases short, with 9 bases between. CDR3 length: 14 amino acids. CDR3 amino acids: CASSEQVDNQPQHF. The CDR3 region has the DNA TGTGCCAGCAGTGAGCAGGTCGACAATCAGCCCCAGCATTTT.

The V call is TRBV4-1, the J call TRBJ2-6; D may correspond to TRBD1 or TRBD2 (5 bases each). Trimming removed 0 bases from V and 4 bases from J, with 10 bases in between. Germline V gene lookup returns CDR1 MGHRA and CDR2 YSYEKL. The CDR3 covers 16 residues. CDR3 residues: CASSQEGRKGANVLTF. Written as DNA, the CDR3 is TGCGCCAGCAGCCAAGAGGGACGGAAAGGGGCCAACGTCCTGACTTTC.

This chain uses TRBV28 with TRBJ1-2, with no clear D. The CDR3 covers 13 residues. V lost 5 bases and J 2 bases, leaving 9 bases between the germline ends. The germline V gene has CDR1 MDHEN and CDR2 SYDVKM. The CDR3 DNA reads as TGTGCCAGCAGTCCCGGACCCAACTATGGCTACACCTTC. It yields the protein CASSPGPNYGYTF.

The V and J genes are TRBV24-1 and TRBJ1-4; no definite D call. Between the trimmed V and J ends, which lost 3 bases and 4 bases, there was a span of 8 bases. Germline V gene lookup returns CDR1 KGHDR and CDR2 SFDVKD. The length of the CDR3 is 14 residues. The CDR3 loop reads CATSDGPGNEKLFF. Written as DNA, the CDR3 is TGTGCCACCAGTGATGGGCCAGGTAATGAAAAACTGTTTTTT.

The J gene is TRBJ2-1, the V gene TRBV4-2; D could derive from TRBD1 or TRBD2 (5 bases each). Per germline, CDR1 LGHNA and CDR2 YNFKEQ. V shed 1 base and J shed 4 bases, with 14 bases lying between them. This CDR3 spans 16 amino acids. CDR3 sequence reads: CASSQAGTPPYNEQFF. CDR3 sequence (DNA): TGTGCCAGCAGCCAAGCGGGGACCCCCCCTTACAATGAGCAGTTCTTC.